This T cell receptor beta chain was found in a study of T cell changes during pregnancy in multiple sclerosis. The CDR3 sequence is 18 residues long. The V end lost 5 bases, the J end lost 4 bases, and 27 bases lay between the germline ends. The germline V gene has CDR1 PRHDT and CDR2 FYEKMQ (reference sequence). The assay was immunoSEQ multiplex PCR, and TCRdb's table has in-frame clones only and misses some. The sample contains tens of thousands of clones, 93% of which appear only once. Sample: CD8+ T cells from peripheral blood mononuclear cells, taken in the second trimester of pregnancy. This TCR was sampled from a female donor with multiple sclerosis, enrolled in a pregnancy study. The chain is built from TRBV13 and TRBJ2-7; TRBD1 might be the D (6 bases). CDR3 sequence (DNA): TGTGCCAGCAGCGGAAGAGGGGCTCGAGCAGGGGTCATTTACGAGCAGTACTTC. Translating it yields CASSGRGARAGVIYEQYF.